This record covers a single TCR beta chain. Its cognate antigen is unknown. These data come from a study of T cell responses to AZD1222 COVID-19 vaccine. Study-wide results and caveats: Reports say nearly half of spike-specific TCRs go after unmutated variant regions.

The assay was immunoSEQ multiplex PCR, and TCRdb's table has in-frame clones only and misses some. The table includes 150,000 or so clones, around 91% detected once. The ends were cut back, 5 bases at V and 1 base at J, with 9 bases in the middle. The CDR3 runs to 13 residues. Germline values: CDR1 GTSNPN, CDR2 SVGIG (reference sequence). The clonotype was recovered from an adult who received the AZD1222 COVID-19 vaccine. Sequenced here: peripheral blood, sampled 28 days after the second AZD1222 dose. J is TRBJ1-5 and V is TRBV30; D remains ambiguous. CDR3: CAWEGASNQPQHF. In nucleotides, the CDR3 is TGTGCCTGGGAGGGCGCGAGCAATCAGCCCCAGCATTTT.